These 10 T cell receptor beta chains share one sample of origin, sequenced in a study of blood T cell repertoires in COVID-19. Assay used: immunoSEQ multiplex PCR; TCRdb lists only in-frame clones, some missing. The data hold about 200,000 clones, with approximately 94% observed a single time. Specimen: peripheral blood. These receptor sequences come from a man aged 25-40 years with COVID-19, enrolled during active disease.

This clone was seen once. CDR3 in amino acids: CASSVVFGGPGELFF. CDR3 DNA sequence: TGTGCCAGCAGCGTAGTTTTCGGGGGACCCGGGGAGCTGTTTTTT. The rearrangement uses TRBV9 and TRBJ2-2, with a tentative D call TRBD2 (6 bases). Per the germline V gene, CDR1 is SGDLS and CDR2 is YYNGEE. The CDR3 contains 15 residues. Trimming removed 0 bases from V and 6 bases from J, with 12 bases in between. The full variable domain, rest sourced from reference TRBV9 and TRBJ2-2, is DSGVTQTPKHLITATGQRVTLRCSPRSGDLSVYWYQQSLDQGLQFLIQYYNGEERAKGNILERFSAQQFPDLHSELNLSSLELGDSALYFCASSVVFGGPGELFFGEGSRLTVL.

The chain links TRBV6-5 to TRBJ1-4; TRBD1 aligns across 11 bases. The CDR3 sequence is 13 residues long. CDR1 and CDR2 from the germline V gene are MNHEY and SVGAGI. The V segment lost 6 bases and the J segment 8 bases; nucleotides outside the gene matches: 2. Here the CDR3 DNA reads TGTGCCAGCAGGGGACAGGGGGAGGAAAAACTGTTTTTT. Translated, it gives CASRGQGEEKLFF.

V and J are TRBV14 and TRBJ1-4; maybe TRBD1 (5 bases). CDR1 and CDR2 from the germline V gene are SGHDN and FVKESK. Trimming stripped 0 bases from V and 6 bases from J, with 14 bases between. CDR3 length: 16 residues. CDR3 residues: CASSQDAQGRHEKLFF. DNA of the CDR3: TGTGCCAGCAGCCAAGATGCCCAGGGCCGTCATGAAAAACTGTTTTTT.

V gene TRBV7-6 combines with J gene TRBJ2-3; D is perhaps TRBD2 (6 bases). V gave up 1 base and J gave up 2 bases, with 10 bases separating them. The CDR3 length is 15 residues. Germline CDR1 reads SGHVS; CDR2 reads FNYEAQ. CDR3 coding DNA: TGTGCCAGCAGCTTAGGCGGGGAATTCACAGATACGCAGTATTTT. It specifies CASSLGGEFTDTQYF.

This CDR3 is CASSVLSTDTQYF. The CDR3 DNA reads as TGTGCCAGCAGCGTCTTAAGCACAGATACGCAGTATTTT. The chain combines TRBV5-4 with TRBJ2-3, with D unresolved. Per the germline V gene, CDR1 is SGHNT and CDR2 is YYREEE (reference sequence). The germline V and J ends were trimmed by 4 bases and 0 bases, with 6 bases remaining between them. This CDR3 is built from 13 residues.

The CDR3 reads CASSARDRSTDTQYF. CDR3 nucleotides: TGTGCCAGCAGCGCCAGGGACAGGAGCACAGATACGCAGTATTTT. The chain links TRBV9 to TRBJ2-3; 8 bases line up with TRBD1. Germline CDR1 reads SGDLS; CDR2 reads YYNGEE. V lost 3 bases and J lost 0; bases outside the gene matches: 3. This CDR3 contains 15 residues.

The chain is built from TRBV4-1 and TRBJ1-4, with D possibly TRBD1 on 5 matching bases. The V end lost 4 bases, the J end lost 1 base, and 10 bases lay between the germline ends. The germline V gene encodes CDR1 MGHRA and CDR2 YSYEKL. This CDR3 has 15 residues. The CDR3 DNA reads as TGCGCCAGCAGCCTTTCGGGGGGAACTAATGAAAAACTGTTTTTT. Translating it yields CASSLSGGTNEKLFF.

V and J are TRBV27 and TRBJ1-5; 12 bases fit TRBD1. The germline gives CDR1 MNHEY, CDR2 SMNVEV (reference sequence). Trimming at V came to 3 bases and at J to 7 bases, leaving 4 bases not matched to a gene. The CDR3 spans 15 residues. DNA of the CDR3: TGTGCCAGCAGTTTGGGACAGGGGGCTTGGCAGCCCCAGCATTTT. The encoded protein is CASSLGQGAWQPQHF.

V gene TRBV7-9 combines with J gene TRBJ2-7; tentative D call: TRBD1 (6 bases). Between the trimmed V and J ends, which lost 1 base and 2 bases, there was a span of 12 bases. The germline V gene encodes CDR1 SEHNR and CDR2 FQNEAQ (reference sequence). The CDR3 consists of 15 residues. The CDR3 reads CASSLGRTDPYEQYF. The CDR3 DNA reads TGTGCCAGCAGCTTAGGAAGGACAGATCCCTACGAGCAGTACTTC.

V gene TRBV5-4 combines with J gene TRBJ1-2, with D possibly being TRBD1 (6 bases). The CDR3 runs to 14 residues. V dropped 4 bases and J dropped 0 bases, with 10 bases sitting between them. Germline V gene sequence: CDR1 SGHNT, CDR2 YYREEE (reference sequence). This CDR3 reads CASSGGGANYGYTF. DNA for the CDR3: TGTGCCAGCAGCGGGGGCGGTGCTAACTATGGCTACACCTTC.